Following are 10 T cell receptor beta chains from one sample sequenced in a study of Tregs in tolerant kidney transplant recipients. The method was immunoSEQ multiplex PCR; TCRdb's version includes in-frame clones alone and lacks a portion of them. Here the sample spans 90,000 to 150,000 clones, almost 95% being singletons. The sequenced sample consisted of CD4+ T cells from blood. The receptors originated from a human donor in good health.

The J gene is TRBJ2-5, the V gene TRBV4-2; a possible D gene is TRBD1 (6 bases). The CDR3 contains 17 residues. V was clipped by 4 bases and J by 4 bases, with 22 bases between them. Germline assignment: CDR1 LGHNA and CDR2 YNFKEQ. CDR3 coding DNA: TGTGCCAGCAGCCCGAAGGGCTCGACAGGTTTCGGAGAGACCCAGTACTTC. It encodes CASSPKGSTGFGETQYF.

The chain has TRBV6-6 and TRBJ2-2; D is unresolved. The CDR3 spans 15 residues. V dropped 2 bases and J dropped 0 bases, with 7 bases sitting between them. Germline V CDR1 and CDR2: MNHNY, SVGAGI (reference sequence). The DNA for the CDR3 is TGTGCCAGCAGTTACCGTCAAGCGAACACCGGGGAGCTGTTTTTT. It codes for CASSYRQANTGELFF.

The rearrangement joins TRBV5-1 to TRBJ2-1, with no clear D. The germline V gene has CDR1 SGHRS and CDR2 YFSETQ. V was clipped by 9 bases and J by 3 bases, with 13 bases between them. The CDR3 is 13 residues long. The CDR3 nucleotides read TGCGCCACCTCGCTTGGGAACTACAATGAGCAGTTCTTC. Translation: CATSLGNYNEQFF.

The table lists this clone with a few counts. The chain uses TRBV2 and TRBJ1-5; no clear D. The germline V gene has CDR1 SNHLY and CDR2 FYNNEI. The CDR3 loop spans 15 amino acids. Trimming shortened V by 6 bases and J by 3 bases, and 15 bases separated the two germline ends. The CDR3: CASRLRAVINQPQHF. CDR3 bases: TGTGCCAGCAGGCTGCGGGCAGTCATCAATCAGCCCCAGCATTTT.

This clone was seen only once. This chain links TRBV5-1 with TRBJ2-1, with 10 nucleotides matching TRBD1. Germline loops: CDR1 SGHRS, CDR2 YFSETQ. CDR3 length equals 15 residues. With 1 base clipped from V and 9 bases from J, the junction kept 7 bases outside the gene matches. CDR3: CASSLLGQGSGEQFF. The CDR3 DNA reads TGCGCCAGCAGCTTGTTGGGACAGGGGAGTGGTGAGCAGTTCTTC.

This rearrangement joins TRBV4-1 to TRBJ1-5; D call uncertain. This CDR3 region has 14 residues. Trimming removed 4 bases at V and 7 bases at J, with 14 bases between. The germline gives CDR1 MGHRA, CDR2 YSYEKL. CDR3 region: CASSLQEGFQPQHF. The CDR3 DNA reads as TGCGCCAGCAGCCTCCAGGAGGGTTTCCAGCCCCAGCATTTT.

This chain links TRBV30 with TRBJ2-6, with 9 bases that match TRBD1. The CDR3 has 18 amino acids. Germline V gene sequence: CDR1 GTSNPN, CDR2 SVGIG (reference sequence). V was pared by 4 bases and J by 4 bases, with 14 bases of the junction left unmatched. CDR3 residues: CAWKDPGQGPTGANVLTF. CDR3 DNA: TGTGCCTGGAAAGATCCGGGACAGGGTCCTACAGGGGCCAACGTCCTGACTTTC.

The chain links TRBV11-2 to TRBJ1-1; D is unresolved. CDR3 length: 18 amino acids. Germline lookup yields CDR1 SGHAT and CDR2 FQNNGV. V lost 3 bases to trimming and J lost 0 bases, with 20 bases between them. The CDR3 loop is CASSFAIRVENMNTEAFF. As DNA, the CDR3 is TGTGCCAGCAGCTTTGCTATCCGGGTCGAAAACATGAACACTGAAGCTTTCTTT.

V usage is TRBV6-1 and J usage is TRBJ1-3, with a weak D call TRBD1 (6 bases). V was trimmed by 4 bases and J by 0 bases, leaving 13 bases between them. This CDR3 has 16 amino acids. Germline V gives CDR1 MNHNS, CDR2 SASEGT. The CDR3 DNA is TGTGCCAGCAGTGGGGGGGCAGGGAACTCTGGAAACACCATATATTTT. This encodes CASSGGAGNSGNTIYF.

This chain uses TRBV11-2 with TRBJ1-2, with 10 bases lining up with TRBD1. The CDR3 spans 15 residues. With 5 bases clipped from V and 1 base from J, the junction kept 4 bases outside the gene matches. Looked up from germline, CDR1 is SGHAT and CDR2 is FQNNGV. The CDR3 sequence: CASSARDRGNYGYTF. The CDR3, as DNA: TGTGCCAGCAGCGCCCGGGACAGGGGTAACTATGGCTACACCTTC.